The T cell receptor beta chain under discussion was sequenced for a study of identical twins. Germline V CDR1 and CDR2: MNHEY, SVGAGI. The CDR3 contains 17 residues. Trimming at V came to 5 bases and at J to 0 bases, leaving 4 bases not matched to a gene. MiXCR was run by TCRdb on the 5' RACE reads, yielding one entry per CDR3 protein. The table lists under 250,000 distinct CDR3 sequences, around 6.9% of them singletons, with less than 2% in the top ten. Another study also made use of these data, one on yellow fever vaccine responses in identical twins.

This TCR was recovered from a woman aged 18 to 35 in good health. The rearrangement uses TRBV6-5 and TRBJ2-6, with TRBD1 matching over 10 bases. Sequencing was performed on memory (CD45RO+) T cells sorted from blood. The CDR3 region has the DNA TGTGCCAGCAGTCACCGGGACAGGGGCTCTGGGGCCAACGTCCTGACTTTC. Translating gives CASSHRDRGSGANVLTF.